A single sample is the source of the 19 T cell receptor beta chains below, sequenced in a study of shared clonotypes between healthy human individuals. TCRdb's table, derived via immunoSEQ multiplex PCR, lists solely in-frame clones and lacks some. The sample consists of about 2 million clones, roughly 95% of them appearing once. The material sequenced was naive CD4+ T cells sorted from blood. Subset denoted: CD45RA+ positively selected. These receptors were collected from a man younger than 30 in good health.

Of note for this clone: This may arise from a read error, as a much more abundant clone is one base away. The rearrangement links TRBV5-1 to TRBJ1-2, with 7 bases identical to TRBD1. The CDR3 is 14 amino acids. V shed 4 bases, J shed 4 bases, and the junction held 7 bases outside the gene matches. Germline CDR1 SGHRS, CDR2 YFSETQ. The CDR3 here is CASSPRDSGYGYTF. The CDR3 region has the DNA TGCGCCAGCAGCCCCCGGGACAGCGGCTATGGCTACACCTTC.

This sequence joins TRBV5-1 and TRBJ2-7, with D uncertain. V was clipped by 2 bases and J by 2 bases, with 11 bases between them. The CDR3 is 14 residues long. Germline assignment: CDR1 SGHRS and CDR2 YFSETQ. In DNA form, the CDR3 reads TGCGCCAGCAGCTTTGACGAGCCCCCCTACGAGCAGTACTTC. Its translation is CASSFDEPPYEQYF.

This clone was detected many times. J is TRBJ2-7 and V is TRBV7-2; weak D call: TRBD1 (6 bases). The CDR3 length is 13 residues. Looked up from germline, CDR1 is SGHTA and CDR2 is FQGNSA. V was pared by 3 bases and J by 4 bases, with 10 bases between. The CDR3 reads CASSFLRGYEQYF. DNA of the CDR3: TGTGCCAGCAGCTTTCTCAGGGGTTACGAGCAGTACTTC.

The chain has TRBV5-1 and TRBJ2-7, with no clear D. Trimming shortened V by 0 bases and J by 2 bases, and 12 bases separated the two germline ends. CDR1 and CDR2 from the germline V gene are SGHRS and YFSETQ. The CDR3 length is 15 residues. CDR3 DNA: TGCGCCAGCAGCTTGGAATCGGGCGGCGCCTACGAGCAGTACTTC. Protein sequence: CASSLESGGAYEQYF.

The CDR3 reads CAWSWSASGRTDTQYF. The CDR3 DNA reads as TGTGCCTGGAGTTGGTCGGCTAGCGGGAGAACAGATACGCAGTATTTT. The rearrangement links TRBV30 to TRBJ2-3, with TRBD2 matching over 10 bases. Per germline, CDR1 GTSNPN and CDR2 SVGIG (reference sequence). This CDR3 is 16 amino acids long. V gave up 2 bases and J gave up 3 bases; unmatched junction bases: 8. Variable domain in full (rest from reference TRBV30 and TRBJ2-3): SQTIHQWPATLVQPVGSPLSLECTVEGTSNPNLYWYRQAAGRGLQLLFYSVGIGQISSEVPQNLSASRPQDRQFILSSKKLLLSDSGFYLCAWSWSASGRTDTQYFGPGTRLTVL.

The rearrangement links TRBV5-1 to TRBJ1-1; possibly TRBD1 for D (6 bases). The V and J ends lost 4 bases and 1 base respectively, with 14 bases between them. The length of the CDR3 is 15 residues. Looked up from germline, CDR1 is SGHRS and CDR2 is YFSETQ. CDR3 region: CASSTQGVGNTEAFF. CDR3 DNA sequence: TGCGCCAGCAGCACACAGGGAGTCGGGAACACTGAAGCTTTCTTT.

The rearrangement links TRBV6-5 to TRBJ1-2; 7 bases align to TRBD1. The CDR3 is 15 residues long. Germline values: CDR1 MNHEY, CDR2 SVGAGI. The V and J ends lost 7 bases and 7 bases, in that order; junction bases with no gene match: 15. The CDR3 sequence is CASTPDRAGRTGYTF. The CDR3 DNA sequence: TGTGCCAGCACCCCCGACAGGGCAGGACGAACTGGCTACACCTTC.

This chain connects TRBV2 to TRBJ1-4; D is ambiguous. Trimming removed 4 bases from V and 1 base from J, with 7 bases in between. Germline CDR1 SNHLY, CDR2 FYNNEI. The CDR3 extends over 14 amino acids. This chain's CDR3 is CASSVTLTNEKLFF. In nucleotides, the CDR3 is TGTGCCAGCAGTGTTACACTAACTAATGAAAAACTGTTTTTT.

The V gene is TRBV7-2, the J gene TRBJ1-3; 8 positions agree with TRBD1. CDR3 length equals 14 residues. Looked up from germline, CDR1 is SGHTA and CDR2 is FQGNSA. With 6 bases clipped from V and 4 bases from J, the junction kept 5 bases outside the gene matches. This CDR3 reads CASSNRGEGNTIYF. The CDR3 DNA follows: TGTGCCAGCAGTAACAGGGGGGAGGGAAACACCATATATTTT.

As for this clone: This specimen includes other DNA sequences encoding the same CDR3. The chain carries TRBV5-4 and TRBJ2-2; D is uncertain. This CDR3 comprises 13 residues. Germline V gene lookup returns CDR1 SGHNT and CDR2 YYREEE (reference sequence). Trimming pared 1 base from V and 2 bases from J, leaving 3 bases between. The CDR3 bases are TGTGCCAGCAGCTTGAGAAACACCGGGGAGCTGTTTTTT. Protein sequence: CASSLRNTGELFF.

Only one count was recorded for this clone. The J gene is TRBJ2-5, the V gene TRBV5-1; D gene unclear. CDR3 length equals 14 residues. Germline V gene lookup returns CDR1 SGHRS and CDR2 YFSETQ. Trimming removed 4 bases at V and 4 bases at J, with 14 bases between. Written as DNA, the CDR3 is TGCGCCAGCAGCCCTGGGTCCCTCGGAGAGACCCAGTACTTC. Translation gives CASSPGSLGETQYF.

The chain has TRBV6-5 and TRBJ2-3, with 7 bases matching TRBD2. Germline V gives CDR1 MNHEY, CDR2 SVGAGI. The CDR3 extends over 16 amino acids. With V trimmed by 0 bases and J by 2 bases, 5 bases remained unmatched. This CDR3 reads CASSYSGTIPTDTQYF. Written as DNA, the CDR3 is TGTGCCAGCAGTTACTCCGGGACTATTCCCACAGATACGCAGTATTTT.

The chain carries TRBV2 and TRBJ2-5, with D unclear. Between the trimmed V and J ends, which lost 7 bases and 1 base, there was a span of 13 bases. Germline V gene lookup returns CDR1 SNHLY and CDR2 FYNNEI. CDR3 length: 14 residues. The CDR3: CASKHETTQETQYF. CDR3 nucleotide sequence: TGTGCCAGCAAACATGAGACCACCCAAGAGACCCAGTACTTC.

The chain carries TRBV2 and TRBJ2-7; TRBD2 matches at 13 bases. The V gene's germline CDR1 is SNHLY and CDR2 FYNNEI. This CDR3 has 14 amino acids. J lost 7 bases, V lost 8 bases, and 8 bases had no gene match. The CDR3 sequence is CASGLAGASWEQYF. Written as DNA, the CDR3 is TGTGCCAGCGGACTAGCGGGAGCGTCGTGGGAGCAGTACTTC.

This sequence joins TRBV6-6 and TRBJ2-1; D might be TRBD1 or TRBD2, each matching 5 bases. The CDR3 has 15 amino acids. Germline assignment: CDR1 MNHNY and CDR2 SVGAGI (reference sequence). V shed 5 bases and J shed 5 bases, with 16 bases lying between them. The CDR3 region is CASSGSGTGNNEQFF. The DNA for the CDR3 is TGTGCCAGCAGTGGGTCGGGGACGGGAAACAATGAGCAGTTCTTC.

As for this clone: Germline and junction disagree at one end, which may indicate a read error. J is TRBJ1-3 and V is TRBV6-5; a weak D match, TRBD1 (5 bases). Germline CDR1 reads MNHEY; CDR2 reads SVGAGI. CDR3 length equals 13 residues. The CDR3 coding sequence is TGTGCCAGCAGGGGGACGTCTGAAAACACCATATATTTT. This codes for CASRGTSENTIYF.

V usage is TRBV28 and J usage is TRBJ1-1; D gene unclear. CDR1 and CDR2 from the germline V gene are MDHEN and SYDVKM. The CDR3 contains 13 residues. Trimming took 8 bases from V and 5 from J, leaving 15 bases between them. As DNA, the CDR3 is TGTGCCAGCGATCGACCCCAACGTACTGAAGCTTTCTTT. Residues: CASDRPQRTEAFF.

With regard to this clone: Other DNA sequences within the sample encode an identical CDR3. CDR3 in amino acids: CASSWGLAETQYF. CDR3 in DNA: TGCGCCAGCAGCTGGGGACTAGCTGAGACCCAGTACTTC. The chain carries TRBV5-1 and TRBJ2-5; 9 positions match TRBD2. Unmatched junction bases numbered 2, after V lost 3 bases and J lost 5 bases. Germline CDR1 reads SGHRS; CDR2 reads YFSETQ. This CDR3 comprises 13 residues.

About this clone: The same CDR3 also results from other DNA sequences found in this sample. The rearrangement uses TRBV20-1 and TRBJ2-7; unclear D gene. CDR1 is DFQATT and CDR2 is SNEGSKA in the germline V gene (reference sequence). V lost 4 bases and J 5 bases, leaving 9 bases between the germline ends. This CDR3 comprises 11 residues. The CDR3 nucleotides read TGCAGTGCTACCTTAGGGCACGAGCAGTACTTC. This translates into CSATLGHEQYF.